The rows below give T cell receptor beta chains drawn from one sample of a study of T cell clusters in autoimmune cytopenias. For each CDR3 protein, TCRdb gives one entry from its re-call of the multiplex PCR reads, without DNA. The listing contains about 9,500 distinct CDR3 sequences. Sequences were obtained from peripheral blood. Receptors were obtained from a human donor with an autoimmune cytopenia or autoimmune hepatitis (not recorded which). Both conserved end residues are part of each CDR3. Size tells how often a clone was seen (once, few, many) or the class of an expanded clone, and some rows leave it out.

TRBJ2-3 | TRBV4-2 | NA | CASSQDPPLTSADTQYF
TRBJ2-7 | TRBV5-4 | NA | CASNLGTSGLSEQYF
TRBJ2-3 | TRBV11-2 | NA | CASSPFSTDTQYF
TRBJ2-5 | TRBV6-4 | NA | CASSERPGQETQYF
TRBJ2-5 | TRBV6-1 | NA | CASAGGIQQETQYF
TRBJ1-1 | TRBV19 | medium-sized | CASSIADSLNTEAFF
TRBJ1-5 | TRBV19 | NA | CASSGGFRPRNQPQHF
TRBJ2-7 | TRBV6-5 | medium-sized | CASSYLADGNSYEQYF
TRBJ1-5 | TRBV6-4 | NA | CASSERAGNQPQHF
TRBJ2-1 | TRBV6-4 | NA | CASRRLAGGPYEQFF
TRBJ2-7 | TRBV5-6 | NA | CASSLGNRTVFYEQYF
TRBJ2-3 | TRBV10-3 | NA | CAISPGTSFAGADTQYF
TRBJ1-4 | TRBV10-3 | NA | CAIGGTGAEGLFF
TRBJ2-2 | TRBV27 | medium-sized | CASSFYSTGELFF
TRBJ2-7 | TRBV19 | medium-sized | CASSIAASSYEQYF
TRBJ2-1 | TRBV5-1 | NA | CASSSGLAGGPSNEQFF
TRBJ1-1 | TRBV18 | NA | CASSPPARASLAFF
TRBJ2-3 | TRBV5-1 | NA | CASSRGTYTDTQYF
TRBJ2-7 | TRBV5-5 | NA | CASSPSVETGASEQYF
TRBJ2-2 | TRBV6-1 | medium-sized | CASSEVAGAGGELFF
TRBJ1-4 | TRBV24-1 | NA | CATSSKLNEKLFF
TRBJ2-7 | TRBV5-6 | medium-sized | CASALYYEQYF
TRBJ2-7 | TRBV6-5 | NA | CTSSQVWGPSSYEQYF
TRBJ2-7 | TRBV6-5 | NA | CASSPRGEYEQYF
TRBJ1-1 | TRBV27 | NA | CASRGLSVMTGNTEAFF
TRBJ2-1 | TRBV6-2/TRBV6-3 | medium-sized | CASRRLAGIYEQFF
TRBJ2-1 | TRBV14 | NA | CASSYSSGRIHNEQFF
TRBJ2-1 | TRBV4-1 | NA | CASRGRTGGNEQFF